These T cell receptor beta chains were read from a single sample in a study of human T cells and chemical hapten exposure. Via MiXCR, TCRdb re-called the RACE reads, giving one row per CDR3 protein. The sample lists 38,000 or so distinct CDR3 sequences; 7.5% to 8% were seen once. The specimen was whole blood, collected in connection with sensitization to the hapten diphenylcyclopropenone (DPC). These receptor sequences come from a woman aged 45 to 65 with alopecia areata. Some clones in this sample may be carry-over from other donors' samples. CDR3s include the opening cysteine and the closing phenylalanine or tryptophan. Each record gives: D gene, V gene, clone size, J gene, CDR3 DNA, CDR3 protein. A D gene is named only where the DNA matches it firmly. Clone size, where shown, is once, few, many, or a class for clones that have expanded.

-	TRBV2	many	TRBJ2-7	TGTGCCAGCAGACTCGTAACCTACGAGCAGTACTTC	CASRLVTYEQYF
TRBD1	TRBV11-3	few	TRBJ2-1	TGTGCCAGCAGCCCTGGGACAGGCTCCTACAATGAGCAGTTCTTC	CASSPGTGSYNEQFF
-	TRBV7-9	many	TRBJ2-1	TGTGCCAGCCGCCCCAACGCGGTTAGCCACAATGAGCAGTTCTTC	CASRPNAVSHNEQFF
TRBD1	TRBV20-1	many	TRBJ1-6	TGCAGTGCTAGAGATGCCTCGACAGGGGGCTACAATTCACCCCTCCACTTT	CSARDASTGGYNSPLHF
-	TRBV28	few	TRBJ2-7	TGTGCCAGCAGTTTGAGAAACGAGCAGTACTTC	CASSLRNEQYF
TRBD2	TRBV19	many	TRBJ2-1	TGTGCCAGTACCCGTAACCGACCGGGACTAGCGAACGATGAGCAGTTCTTC	CASTRNRPGLANDEQFF
-	TRBV28	-	TRBJ2-6	TGTGCCACCTCCGTCCCCGGTGGTTCTGGGGCCAACGTCCTGACTTTC	CATSVPGGSGANVLTF
TRBD2	TRBV18	many	TRBJ2-1	TGTGCCAGCTCATCAGGGCAGCGGGAGAAGTCTGAGCAGTTCTTC	CASSSGQREKSEQFF
-	TRBV29-1	-	TRBJ2-3	TGCAGCGCTGCGTACAGGTTGAGGACAGATACGCAGTATTTT	CSAAYRLRTDTQYF
TRBD1	TRBV20-1	-	TRBJ2-2	TGCAGTGCTCAGGACAGGGCGAACACCGGGGAGCTGTTTTTT	CSAQDRANTGELFF
TRBD1	TRBV7-2	many	TRBJ1-5	TGTGCCAGCAGATTGACAGGGGACGGCAATCAGCCCCAGCATTTT	CASRLTGDGNQPQHF
-	TRBV9	-	TRBJ2-3	TGTGCCAGCAGCTCAATAGGAGCAGGATTAGCAGATACGCAGTATTTT	CASSSIGAGLADTQYF
-	TRBV7-3	many	TRBJ2-5	TGTGCCAGCAGCTCACTCCGGGACTACCAAGAGACCCAGTACTTC	CASSSLRDYQETQYF
-	TRBV7-2	many	TRBJ1-5	TGTGCCAGCAGCCAAGCTGGTGGGGGCAATCAGCCCCAGCATTTT	CASSQAGGGNQPQHF
TRBD1	TRBV30	many	TRBJ2-1	TGTGCCTGGGATCAGACAGGGTCCTACAATGAGCAGTTCTTC	CAWDQTGSYNEQFF
TRBD1	TRBV19	-	TRBJ2-7	TGTGCCAGTAGTACGTGGACAGGGAACCTCGAGCAGTACTTC	CASSTWTGNLEQYF
TRBD1	TRBV11-3	many	TRBJ2-7	TGTGCCAGCAGCCCAAACGGTGGGACAGGGACTCGGGAGCAGTACTTC	CASSPNGGTGTREQYF
-	TRBV9	many	TRBJ2-5	TGTGCCAGCATACCCGAGGCCCGAGAGACCCAGTACTTC	CASIPEARETQYF
-	TRBV18	many	TRBJ2-3	TGTGCCAGCTCACCAATGCGGGGCACAGATACGCAGTATTTT	CASSPMRGTDTQYF
-	TRBV12-3/TRBV12-4	many	TRBJ1-5	TGTGCCAGCAGCTTTACAGACAGAAATCAGCCCCAGCATTTT	CASSFTDRNQPQHF
-	TRBV5-1	many	TRBJ1-1	TGCGCCAGCAGCCCGGTGGGGGGAGCGGGCACTGAAGCTTTCTTT	CASSPVGGAGTEAFF
-	TRBV11-2	many	TRBJ1-4	TGTGCCAGCAGCTTAGATATAGGACATCGAGCATATGAAAAACTGTTTTTT	CASSLDIGHRAYEKLFF
-	TRBV29-1	few	TRBJ2-1	TGCAGCGTTTACCCGCCGCCGGGCAATGAGCAGTTCTTC	CSVYPPPGNEQFF
-	TRBV5-1	many	TRBJ2-3	TGCGCCAGCAGCCGCGGAGGACCCACAGATACGCAGTATTTT	CASSRGGPTDTQYF
TRBD1	TRBV6-5	many	TRBJ1-4	TGTGCCAGCAGACCGGGTCGGGACAGCGAAAAACTGTTTTTT	CASRPGRDSEKLFF
-	TRBV7-2	many	TRBJ2-7	TGTGCCAGCAGCCGACAGACCTACGAGCAGTACTTC	CASSRQTYEQYF
TRBD2	TRBV5-1	many	TRBJ2-3	TGCGCCAGCAGTGCCGCGGGAGCGTCAGATACGCAGTATTTT	CASSAAGASDTQYF
-	TRBV7-8	many	TRBJ2-1	TGTGCCAGCAGCATCTCAGGGGCGGCTAGCGCCCGTTACAATGAGCAGTTCTTC	CASSISGAASARYNEQFF
-	TRBV5-8	many	TRBJ2-1	TGTGCCAGCAGCCGCGTCGATGAGCAGTTCTTC	CASSRVDEQFF
-	TRBV30	many	TRBJ2-7	TGTGCCTGGAGTGTACAGACCTACGAGCAGTACTTC	CAWSVQTYEQYF
-	TRBV5-5	many	TRBJ2-2	TGTGCCAGCAGCGGGACAGGTGTCGGGAGGGGCACCGGGGAGCTGTTTTTT	CASSGTGVGRGTGELFF